This T cell receptor (beta chain) was observed in a study of blood T cell repertoires in COVID-19. This clone has only one observation. Produced via immunoSEQ multiplex PCR; TCRdb's table is partial and in-frame only. The table has about 300,000 clones, about 89% seen once. Losses at the gene ends were 1 base for V and 6 bases for J; bases not matched to a gene: 10. The CDR3 is 17 amino acids. The germline gives CDR1 SEHNR, CDR2 FQNEAQ (reference sequence). Material: PBMCs or T cells enriched from blood (not recorded which). V is TRBV7-9 and J is TRBJ2-1; 9 nucleotides agree with TRBD2. The sequence came from a woman between 18 and 29 years old who had recovered from COVID-19. The chain's CDR3 is CASSLGIAGDGGNEQFF. Here the CDR3 DNA reads TGTGCCAGCAGCTTAGGGATAGCGGGGGACGGAGGCAATGAGCAGTTCTTC.